Following are 21 T cell receptor beta chains from one sample sequenced in a study of cytomegalovirus exposure and HLA in healthy donors. The PCR ran on 60 Vbeta and 13 Jbeta primers. Profiled with immunoSEQ multiplex PCR; TCRdb holds only in-frame clones, not every one. The table shows just over 150,000 clones, with 70% to 90% occurring only once. The sample taken for sequencing was PBMCs. The receptor set was obtained from a young man in good health and CMV-seropositive.

The chain links TRBV19 to TRBJ1-5, with a possible D match to TRBD1 (5 bases). The V gene lost 9 bases and the J gene lost 0 bases, with 12 bases spanning the gap. The CDR3 has 14 residues. Germline V CDR1 and CDR2: LNHDA, SQIVND (reference sequence). The DNA of the CDR3 is TGTGCCAGCTGGGGGGAAGGTAGCAATCAGCCCCAGCATTTT. The encoded protein is CASWGEGSNQPQHF.

Concerning this clone itself: At one boundary the junction diverges from the germline segment, which might be a read error. This sequence joins TRBV7-2 and TRBJ1-1; D unclear. Looked up from germline, CDR1 is SGHTA and CDR2 is FQGNSA. The CDR3 loop spans 14 amino acids. The CDR3 DNA reads as TGTGCCAGCAGCTTAGAAGAATCGGGGTCCTTTAAGGGCTTT. Its protein is CASSLEESGSFKGF.

The chain recombines TRBV19 with TRBJ2-5; 9 bases are shared with TRBD2. The V gene's germline CDR1 is LNHDA and CDR2 SQIVND (reference sequence). The V gene end was trimmed by 5 bases and the J gene end by 1 base; junction bases not matched to a gene: 2. The CDR3 length is 14 residues. The CDR3 is CASSVTSGQETQYF. The DNA for the CDR3 is TGTGCCAGTAGTGTGACTAGCGGCCAAGAGACCCAGTACTTC.

The rearrangement uses TRBV9 and TRBJ1-6; 8 bases match TRBD1. J was trimmed by 10 bases and V by 0 bases; bases with no gene match: 6. The CDR3 sequence is 15 residues long. Germline V lookup: CDR1 SGDLS, CDR2 YYNGEE. The CDR3 DNA reads as TGTGCCAGCAGCGTAGGGACAGGGCCCGAATCACCCCTCCACTTT. Translation: CASSVGTGPESPLHF.

The chain couples TRBV6-5 to TRBJ1-6, with unresolved D. The CDR3 runs to 14 residues. With 0 bases removed from V and 8 bases from J, the gap between germline ends came to 8 bases. Germline-derived CDR1 and CDR2 are MNHEY and SVGAGI. CDR3 coding DNA: TGTGCCAGCAGTTACTCAGGGAGCGATTCACCCCTCCACTTT. It translates to CASSYSGSDSPLHF.

The chain couples TRBV20-1 to TRBJ2-1; perhaps TRBD2 as D (6 bases). The CDR3 is made up of 10 amino acids. Trimming cost V 6 bases and J 6 bases, with 6 bases left between them. From germline, CDR1 is DFQATT and CDR2 SNEGSKA (reference sequence). In nucleotides, the CDR3 is TGCAGTGCCGGGAGCAATGAGCAGTTCTTC. Protein sequence: CSAGSNEQFF.

The chain carries TRBV5-1 and TRBJ2-2; TRBD2 matches at 11 bases. Trimming at V came to 4 bases and at J to 4 bases, leaving 3 bases not matched to a gene. The germline CDR1 and CDR2 sequences are SGHRS and YFSETQ. The CDR3 sequence is 15 residues long. CDR3 residues: CASSTGLAGTGELFF. DNA for the CDR3: TGCGCCAGCAGCACCGGACTAGCGGGCACCGGGGAGCTGTTTTTT. The variable domain in full, completed from reference TRBV5-1 and TRBJ2-2, reads KAGVTQTPRYLIKTRGQQVTLSCSPISGHRSVSWYQQTPGQGLQFLFEYFSETQRNKGNFPGRFSGRQFSNSRSEMNVSTLELGDSALYLCASSTGLAGTGELFFGEGSRLTVL.

The chain joins TRBV6-1 to TRBJ1-2; 8 bases match TRBD1. In germline, CDR1 is MNHNS, CDR2 SASEGT. The CDR3 consists of 14 residues. Trimming removed 5 bases from V and 8 bases from J; junction bases left unmatched: 10. CDR3 sequence reads: CASSPRTGFDGYTF. CDR3 coding DNA: TGTGCCAGCAGTCCACGGACAGGGTTTGACGGCTACACCTTC.

The chain employs TRBV7-2 and TRBJ1-2, with TRBD1 as a possible D gene (5 bases). V lost 4 bases, J lost 10 bases, and 10 bases lay in between. Germline V CDR1 and CDR2: SGHTA, FQGNSA. The CDR3 spans 11 residues. CDR3 region: CASSSTQVYTF. In DNA, the CDR3 is TGTGCCAGCAGCTCAACACAGGTCTACACCTTC.

V is TRBV30 and J is TRBJ1-4, with TRBD1 as a possible D gene (6 bases). The CDR3 runs 14 residues. V was trimmed by 3 bases and J by 4 bases, leaving 12 bases between them. CDR1 is GTSNPN and CDR2 is SVGIG in the germline V gene (reference sequence). The CDR3 region is CAWRGRGHNEKLFF. As DNA, the CDR3 is TGTGCCTGGAGGGGGAGGGGACATAATGAAAAACTGTTTTTT.

Comments on this clone: The junction differs from germline at one of its ends, possibly a read error. The V and J genes are TRBV7-2 and TRBJ2-7; unclear D gene. The CDR3 is 14 amino acids. Germline V CDR1 and CDR2: SGHTA, FQGNSA. The CDR3 coding sequence is TGTGCCAACAGCCCAGGCTCACTTTCCTACGAGCAGTACTTC. This translates into CANSPGSLSYEQYF.

In this sample, this clone turned up a few times. The chain carries TRBV19 and TRBJ1-1; D gene uncertain. The germline V and J ends were trimmed by 5 bases and 0 bases, with 16 bases remaining between them. The CDR3 sequence is 16 residues long. Germline assignment: CDR1 LNHDA and CDR2 SQIVND (reference sequence). CDR3 coding DNA: TGTGCCAGTAGTCCATGGCGGCCGCGTATGAACACTGAAGCTTTCTTT. Protein: CASSPWRPRMNTEAFF.

The chain employs TRBV9 and TRBJ1-2; 7 bases fit TRBD1. The CDR3 extends over 14 amino acids. Germline CDR1 reads SGDLS; CDR2 reads YYNGEE. The ends lost 3 bases at V and 2 bases at J; junction bases unmatched: 4. For the CDR3, the DNA is TGTGCCAGCAGCGATTCCAGGGGGAACTATGGCTACACCTTC. Protein sequence: CASSDSRGNYGYTF.

The chain links TRBV6-5 to TRBJ1-1; 7 positions agree with TRBD1. The CDR3 is 16 residues long. Looked up from germline, CDR1 is MNHEY and CDR2 is SVGAGI. V was pared by 2 bases and J by 1 base, with 7 bases of the junction left unmatched. DNA for the CDR3: TGTGCCAGCAGTTACCCTAACCAGGGGGGGAACACTGAAGCTTTCTTT. It translates to CASSYPNQGGNTEAFF.

The genes are TRBV28 and TRBJ2-5; 9 positions agree with TRBD2. This CDR3 is built from 15 residues. CDR1 and CDR2 (germline): MDHEN, SYDVKM. The V gene end was trimmed by 5 bases and the J gene end by 5 bases; junction bases not matched to a gene: 9. CDR3 bases: TGTGCCAGCAGTCCCGGTGGCGGGGGGGCCGAGACCCAGTACTTC. Translation: CASSPGGGGAETQYF.

The chain is built from TRBV4-3 and TRBJ1-4; D unclear. The CDR3 is 15 residues long. Germline values: CDR1 LGHNA, CDR2 YSLEER. V was trimmed by 0 bases and J by 8 bases, leaving 13 bases between them. CDR3 sequence (DNA): TGCGCCAGCAGCCAAGATCGGGAAAGCGGAGAAAAACTGTTTTTT. Its translation is CASSQDRESGEKLFF.

V is TRBV6-1 and J is TRBJ1-2; tentative D call: TRBD1 (5 bases). The germline gives CDR1 MNHNS, CDR2 SASEGT. The CDR3 runs to 11 residues. The V gene lost 6 bases and the J gene lost 7 bases, with 9 bases spanning the gap. Here the CDR3 DNA reads TGTGCCAGCAGGGGACTCAGTGGCTACACCTTC. Its protein is CASRGLSGYTF.

The sample holds a few counts of this clone. V is TRBV6-6 and J is TRBJ1-6, with TRBD1 matching 9 bases. Germline CDR1 reads MNHNY; CDR2 reads SVGAGI (reference sequence). The CDR3 spans 16 residues. The V segment lost 6 bases and the J segment 5 bases; nucleotides outside the gene matches: 8. CDR3 in amino acids: CASSPRDRVNNSPLHF. The CDR3 nucleotides are TGTGCCAGCAGCCCCCGGGACAGGGTGAATAATTCACCCCTCCACTTT.

V gene TRBV6-5 combines with J gene TRBJ2-3, with TRBD1 matching 7 bases. Germline trimming cut 0 bases from V and 3 bases from J; bases unmatched to any gene: 3. CDR1 and CDR2 from the germline V gene are MNHEY and SVGAGI. The CDR3 loop spans 15 amino acids. The chain's CDR3 is CASSYSARGTDTQYF. Written as DNA, the CDR3 is TGTGCCAGCAGTTACTCCGCCAGGGGGACAGATACGCAGTATTTT.

The chain employs TRBV7-3 and TRBJ2-3; 8 positions agree with TRBD2. There are 14 residues in the CDR3. The junction had 1 base not matched to a gene; V was cut back by 2 bases and J by 3 bases. Per germline, CDR1 SGHTA and CDR2 FQGTGA. The CDR3 loop is CASSLRGGTDTQYF. The DNA for the CDR3 is TGTGCCAGCAGCTTACGGGGGGGAACAGATACGCAGTATTTT.

The chain employs TRBV27 and TRBJ1-5, with D tentatively TRBD1 (5 bases). V was pared by 4 bases and J by 7 bases, with 8 bases between. The CDR3 totals 12 residues. The germline CDR1 and CDR2 sequences are MNHEY and SMNVEV (reference sequence). Here the CDR3 reads CASSWGVQPQHF. The CDR3 DNA is TGTGCCAGCAGTTGGGGGGTACAGCCCCAGCATTTT.